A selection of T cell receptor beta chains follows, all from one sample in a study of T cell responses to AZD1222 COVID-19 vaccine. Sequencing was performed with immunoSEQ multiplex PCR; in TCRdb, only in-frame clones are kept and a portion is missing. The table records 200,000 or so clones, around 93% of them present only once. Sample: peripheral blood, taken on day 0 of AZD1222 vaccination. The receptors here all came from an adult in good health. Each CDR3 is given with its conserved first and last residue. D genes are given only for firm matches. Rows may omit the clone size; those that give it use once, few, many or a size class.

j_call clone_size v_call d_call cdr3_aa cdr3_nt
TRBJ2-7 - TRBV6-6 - CASTRTGGYEQYF TGTGCCAGCACCCGGACGGGCGGCTACGAGCAGTACTTC
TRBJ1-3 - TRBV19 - CAQWDSGNTIYF TGTGCCCAATGGGACTCTGGAAACACCATATATTTT
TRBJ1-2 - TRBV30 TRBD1 CAWKGQGDNGYTF TGTGCCTGGAAGGGACAGGGCGACAATGGCTACACCTTC
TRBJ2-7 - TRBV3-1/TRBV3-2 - CASSRSIRSYEQYF TGTGCCAGCAGCCGCAGTATTAGGTCCTACGAGCAGTACTTC
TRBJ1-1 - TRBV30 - CACTGRTNTEAFF TGTGCCTGTACCGGGAGGACTAACACTGAAGCTTTCTTT
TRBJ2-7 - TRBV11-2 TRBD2 CASSLTFLAGSYEQYF TGTGCCAGCAGCTTAACCTTCCTAGCGGGTTCCTACGAGCAGTACTTC
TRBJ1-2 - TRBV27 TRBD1 CASSITGQYGYTF TGTGCCAGCAGTATTACGGGACAGTATGGCTACACCTTC
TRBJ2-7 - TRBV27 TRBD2 CASSLSPSGRFNEQYF TGTGCCAGCAGTTTATCTCCTAGCGGGAGGTTCAACGAGCAGTACTTC
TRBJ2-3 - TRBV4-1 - CASSQEGGRLTDTQYF TGCGCCAGCAGCCAAGAGGGGGGTAGACTCACAGATACGCAGTATTTT
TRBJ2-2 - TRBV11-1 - CASSFWTTNTGELFF TGTGCCAGCAGCTTCTGGACTACGAACACCGGGGAGCTGTTTTTT
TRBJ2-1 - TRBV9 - CASSEVSRAPYNEQFF TGTGCCAGCAGCGAGGTTTCTAGAGCGCCCTACAATGAGCAGTTCTTC
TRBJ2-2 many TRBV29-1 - CSVEGDLEGLIHTGELFF TGCAGCGTTGAAGGTGACTTGGAGGGCCTAATACACACCGGGGAGCTGTTTTTT
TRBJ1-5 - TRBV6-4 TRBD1 CASTAQGEECNQPQHF TGTGCCAGCACGGCCCAGGGGGAAGAGTGCAATCAGCCCCAGCATTTT
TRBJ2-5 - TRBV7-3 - CASSFGTGGETQYF TGTGCCAGCAGCTTTGGCACGGGCGGAGAGACCCAGTACTTC
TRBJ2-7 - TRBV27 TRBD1 CASSLQGAAYEQYF TGTGCCAGCAGTTTACAGGGGGCCGCCTACGAGCAGTACTTC
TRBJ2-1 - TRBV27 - CASSLLGTQYNEQFF TGTGCCAGCAGTTTATTAGGGACTCAATACAATGAGCAGTTCTTC
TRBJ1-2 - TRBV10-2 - CASSELGSGGYTF TGCGCCAGCAGTGAGCTGGGGTCGGGTGGCTACACCTTC
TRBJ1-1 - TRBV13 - CASSRRTVNTEAFF TGTGCCAGCAGCAGGAGGACGGTGAACACTGAAGCTTTCTTT
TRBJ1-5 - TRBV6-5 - CASSFRDQPQHF TGTGCCAGCAGTTTCAGGGACCAGCCCCAGCATTTT
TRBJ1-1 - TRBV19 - CASSISPTALNTEAFF TGTGCCAGTAGTATATCCCCCACAGCACTGAACACTGAAGCTTTCTTT
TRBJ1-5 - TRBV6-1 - CASSEGQAPNQPQHF TGTGCCAGCAGTGAAGGGCAGGCCCCCAATCAGCCCCAGCATTTT
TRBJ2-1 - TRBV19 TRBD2 CASTHPGLAIGEQFF TGTGCCAGTACCCATCCGGGACTAGCGATAGGGGAGCAGTTCTTC
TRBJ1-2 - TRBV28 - CASSLGGGVYGYTF TGTGCCAGCAGTTTGGGAGGTGGTGTCTATGGCTACACCTTC
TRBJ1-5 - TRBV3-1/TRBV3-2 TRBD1 CASSQGTGGRQPQHF TGTGCCAGCAGCCAGGGGACAGGGGGAAGACAGCCCCAGCATTTT
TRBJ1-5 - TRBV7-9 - CASSFSSENQPQHF TGTGCCAGCAGCTTTTCATCAGAGAATCAGCCCCAGCATTTT
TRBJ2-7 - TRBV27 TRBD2 CASSLSGGPSYEQYF TGTGCCAGCAGCCTTAGCGGGGGTCCCTCCTACGAGCAGTACTTC
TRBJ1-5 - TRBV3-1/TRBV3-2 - CASSLTPNQPQHF TGTGCCAGCAGCCTTACCCCCAATCAGCCCCAGCATTTT